This passage covers 31 T cell receptor beta chains from one sample sequenced in a study of OX40 agonist ivuxolimab in advanced cancers. Repertoires were generated with immunoSEQ multiplex PCR, while TCRdb's copy carries only in-frame clones and drops some. The sample lists about 50,000 clones; more than 75% were seen once. This specimen consisted of CD4+ or CD8+ T cells sorted from blood, obtained in a trial of the OX40 agonist ivuxolimab. The receptors originated from an adult with an advanced solid tumor such as melanoma, head and neck, liver or kidney cancer.

The rearrangement links TRBV6-5 to TRBJ2-1; D unclear. The CDR3 totals 16 residues. Germline V gene sequence: CDR1 MNHEY, CDR2 SVGAGI. The ends were cut back, 0 bases at V and 4 bases at J, with 13 bases in the middle. The chain's CDR3 is CASSYSASPLYNEQFF. The CDR3 nucleotides are TGTGCCAGCAGTTACTCGGCGTCTCCCCTTTACAATGAGCAGTTCTTC.

The chain carries TRBV30 and TRBJ1-5, with D uncertain. Trimming took 3 bases from V and 7 from J, leaving 16 bases between them. CDR3 size: 14 residues. Germline CDR1 GTSNPN, CDR2 SVGIG (reference sequence). CDR3 residues: CAWSSSPAGQPQHF. Written as DNA, the CDR3 is TGTGCCTGGAGCTCTTCGCCCGCGGGGCAGCCCCAGCATTTT.

The chain links TRBV30 to TRBJ2-7; no clear D. Germline V gene lookup returns CDR1 GTSNPN and CDR2 SVGIG (reference sequence). V lost 1 base, J lost 3 bases, and 7 bases lay in between. The CDR3 contains 12 residues. This CDR3 is CAWSGGSYEQYF. The CDR3 coding sequence is TGTGCCTGGAGTGGGGGTAGCTACGAGCAGTACTTC.

This chain joins TRBV7-9 and TRBJ1-2; D is possibly TRBD1 (5 bases). With 9 bases removed from V and 1 base from J, the gap between germline ends came to 12 bases. The germline V gene has CDR1 SEHNR and CDR2 FQNEAQ (reference sequence). The CDR3 loop spans 13 amino acids. CDR3 loop: CASRGGFNYGYTF. The DNA of the CDR3 is TGTGCCAGTCGGGGGGGTTTTAACTATGGCTACACCTTC.

The V gene is TRBV4-3, the J gene TRBJ1-6, with D unclear. The CDR3 has 15 residues. CDR1 is LGHNA, CDR2 YSLEER, per germline. Deletions cut 2 bases from V and 6 bases from J, with 11 bases between. The CDR3 sequence: CASSQLSTGNSPLHF. CDR3 DNA: TGCGCCAGCAGCCAACTTTCGACGGGTAATTCACCCCTCCACTTT.

V is TRBV6-4 and J is TRBJ2-3; 7 positions match TRBD2. The J segment lost 2 bases and the V segment lost 6 bases, leaving 5 bases of the junction unmatched. The germline V gene encodes CDR1 MRHNA and CDR2 SNTAGT. CDR3 length: 14 residues. CDR3 nucleotide sequence: TGTGCCAGCAGCCCTAGCGGAACCACAGATACGCAGTATTTT. This sequence encodes CASSPSGTTDTQYF.

The genes are TRBV30 and TRBJ2-5, with a tentative D call TRBD2 (6 bases). The CDR3 is 13 amino acids. V lost 3 bases and J lost 2, with 10 bases in between. Germline assignment: CDR1 GTSNPN and CDR2 SVGIG (reference sequence). The CDR3 sequence: CAWRLGGQETQYF. In nucleotides, the CDR3 is TGTGCCTGGAGGCTGGGGGGACAAGAGACCCAGTACTTC.

This sequence joins TRBV6-1 and TRBJ1-6, with D possibly TRBD1 on 5 matching bases. Per germline, CDR1 MNHNS and CDR2 SASEGT. Trimming shortened V by 2 bases and J by 6 bases, and 11 bases separated the two germline ends. The CDR3 is 15 residues long. The CDR3 reads CASSEMGRPNSPLHF. For the CDR3, the DNA is TGTGCCAGCAGTGAAATGGGGCGGCCTAATTCACCCCTCCACTTT.

CDR3 nucleotides: TGTGCCAGCAGCCCCCGGACAGGGTCGGGCAATCAGCCCCAGCATTTT. Amino acid sequence: CASSPRTGSGNQPQHF. This chain links TRBV7-2 with TRBJ1-5, with 8 nucleotides matching TRBD1. This CDR3 is built from 16 residues. Unmatched junction bases numbered 8, after V lost 5 bases and J lost 2 bases. Germline V gene sequence: CDR1 SGHTA, CDR2 FQGNSA. Variable domain in full (rest from reference TRBV7-2 and TRBJ1-5): GAGVSQSPSNKVTEKGKDVELRCDPISGHTALYWYRQSLGQGLEFLIYFQGNSAPDKSGLPSDRFSAERTGGSVSTLTIQRTQQEDSAVYLCASSPRTGSGNQPQHFGDGTRLSIL.

V usage is TRBV5-1 and J usage is TRBJ1-1; tentatively, D is TRBD1 (5 bases). The CDR3 runs to 16 residues. In germline, CDR1 is SGHRS, CDR2 YFSETQ. The V end lost 1 base, the J end lost 4 bases, and 17 bases lay between the germline ends. The CDR3 DNA reads as TGCGCCAGCAGCTTGTTTACCGGGGGAACGGGCACTGAAGCTTTCTTT. This sequence encodes CASSLFTGGTGTEAFF. The whole variable domain, filled in from reference TRBV5-1 and TRBJ1-1, reads KAGVTQTPRYLIKTRGQQVTLSCSPISGHRSVSWYQQTPGQGLQFLFEYFSETQRNKGNFPGRFSGRQFSNSRSEMNVSTLELGDSALYLCASSLFTGGTGTEAFFGQGTRLTVV.

Points on this clone: One junction end disagrees with the germline gene, perhaps due to a read error. CDR3 residues: CASSFRAGSSQPQHF. DNA for the CDR3: TGTGCCAGCAGTTTTAGGGCAGGGAGCAGTCAGCCCCAGCATTTT. The gene calls are TRBV27 and TRBJ1-5; tentatively, D is TRBD1 (5 bases). The CDR3 contains 15 residues. In germline, CDR1 is MNHEY, CDR2 SMNVEV (reference sequence).

The gene calls are TRBV28 and TRBJ2-2; D remains ambiguous. Germline V gene lookup returns CDR1 MDHEN and CDR2 SYDVKM. The CDR3 length is 14 residues. Deletions cut 2 bases from V and 8 bases from J, with 12 bases between. The CDR3 DNA reads TGTGCCAGCAGTTTAGGGGATAGCAGGGGGGAGCTGTTTTTT. Translated, it gives CASSLGDSRGELFF.

The J gene is TRBJ2-3, the V gene TRBV28; TRBD1 might be the D (6 bases). The CDR3 spans 15 residues. Germline assignment: CDR1 MDHEN and CDR2 SYDVKM. Trimming pared 4 bases from V and 2 bases from J, leaving 13 bases between. The CDR3 sequence: CASSSQGTATDTQYF. The DNA for the CDR3 is TGTGCCAGCAGTTCACAGGGTACGGCCACAGATACGCAGTATTTT.

The chain has TRBV19 and TRBJ2-1, with 8 bases that match TRBD1. The CDR3 consists of 15 residues. Germline assignment: CDR1 LNHDA and CDR2 SQIVND (reference sequence). Trimming cost V 4 bases and J 0 bases; bases outside gene matches: 2. The CDR3: CASSTGQDSYNEQFF. The CDR3 DNA sequence: TGTGCCAGTAGTACGGGACAGGACTCCTACAATGAGCAGTTCTTC.

Only one count was recorded for this clone. The V call is TRBV6-5, the J call TRBJ2-7, with TRBD2 as a possible D gene (5 bases). Germline assignment: CDR1 MNHEY and CDR2 SVGAGI. The ends were cut back, 0 bases at V and 0 bases at J, with 6 bases in the middle. The CDR3 has 14 amino acids. The CDR3 bases are TGTGCCAGCAGTTACTCGAGGGCCTCCTACGAGCAGTACTTC. It encodes CASSYSRASYEQYF.

The gene calls are TRBV11-2 and TRBJ1-6, with 7 nucleotides matching TRBD1. CDR1 and CDR2 from the germline V gene are SGHAT and FQNNGV. Trimming took 0 bases from V and 6 from J; bases not matched to a gene: 11. This CDR3 region has 18 residues. The CDR3 sequence: CASSLDRSRGSRNSPLHF. CDR3 in DNA: TGTGCCAGCAGCTTAGATCGCAGCAGGGGGTCCCGTAATTCACCCCTCCACTTT.

A single count supports this clone. This chain joins TRBV7-9 and TRBJ2-3; D is unresolved. This CDR3 has 14 residues. The germline V gene has CDR1 SEHNR and CDR2 FQNEAQ (reference sequence). V lost 5 bases to trimming and J lost 2 bases, with 11 bases between them. The CDR3 sequence is CASSKPPLTDTQYF. DNA for the CDR3: TGTGCCAGCAGCAAACCGCCCCTCACAGATACGCAGTATTTT.

The rearrangement joins TRBV5-5 to TRBJ2-7; D not certain. The CDR3 loop spans 14 amino acids. Germline-derived CDR1 and CDR2 are SGHKS and YYEKEE (reference sequence). Between the trimmed V and J ends, which lost 4 bases and 2 bases, there was a span of 13 bases. DNA for the CDR3: TGTGCCAGCAGCCGCACTTTTGGTCCCTACGAGCAGTACTTC. Protein: CASSRTFGPYEQYF.

The V and J genes are TRBV7-2 and TRBJ2-3, with 8 bases lining up with TRBD2. This CDR3 is built from 14 residues. Germline V CDR1 and CDR2: SGHTA, FQGNSA. Trimming removed 2 bases from V and 4 bases from J; junction bases left unmatched: 2. The CDR3, as DNA: TGTGCCAGCAGCTTATTAGCGGGGCCAGATACGCAGTATTTT. Its protein product is CASSLLAGPDTQYF.

The CDR3 loop reads CASSNRDRGTDTQYF. The CDR3 DNA reads TGTGCCAGCAGTAACCGGGACAGGGGCACAGATACGCAGTATTTT. This chain connects TRBV6-6 to TRBJ2-3; 9 bases match TRBD1. V was pared by 5 bases and J by 1 base, with 4 bases of the junction left unmatched. The CDR3 loop spans 15 amino acids. The germline V gene encodes CDR1 MNHNY and CDR2 SVGAGI (reference sequence).

This clone was recorded only once. The gene calls are TRBV7-2 and TRBJ1-1; D remains unclear. Trimming stripped 5 bases from V and 1 base from J, with 14 bases between. Per germline, CDR1 SGHTA and CDR2 FQGNSA. This CDR3 has 15 residues. The CDR3 DNA reads TGTGCCAGCAGCACAGAAACGAGGCAGAACACTGAAGCTTTCTTT. Amino acids: CASSTETRQNTEAFF.

The chain is built from TRBV10-2 and TRBJ2-7, with 8 bases aligning to TRBD2. Germline values: CDR1 WSHSY, CDR2 SAAADI. The CDR3 totals 14 residues. With 6 bases clipped from V and 1 base from J, the junction kept 5 bases outside the gene matches. CDR3 in DNA: TGCGCCAGCAGGAGCGGGGGTTCTTCCTACGAGCAGTACTTC. Protein sequence: CASRSGGSSYEQYF.

V gene TRBV10-3 combines with J gene TRBJ2-6; D unclear. From germline, CDR1 is ENHRY and CDR2 SYGVKD. Trimming cost V 0 bases and J 1 base, with 13 bases left between them. This CDR3 contains 18 residues. CDR3 amino acids: CAISESPRRVSGANVLTF. CDR3 coding DNA: TGTGCCATCAGTGAGTCACCGCGAAGGGTATCTGGGGCCAACGTCCTGACTTTC.

This sequence joins TRBV7-2 and TRBJ2-5; 14 bases are shared with TRBD2. The J segment lost 5 bases and the V segment lost 5 bases, leaving 7 bases of the junction unmatched. From germline, CDR1 is SGHTA and CDR2 FQGNSA. This CDR3 is built from 16 residues. In DNA, the CDR3 is TGTGCCAGCAGCCGACGGACTAGCGGGGGGATGGAGACCCAGTACTTC. The encoded protein is CASSRRTSGGMETQYF.

V usage is TRBV2 and J usage is TRBJ2-1; no clear D gene. The V gene's germline CDR1 is SNHLY and CDR2 FYNNEI. V was shortened by 6 bases and J by 4 bases, with 10 bases between the two germline ends. The CDR3 is 13 residues long. The CDR3 DNA is TGTGCCAGCAGCAGCGACAAATACAATGAGCAGTTCTTC. This codes for CASSSDKYNEQFF.

There are a few counts of this clone. V is TRBV5-6 and J is TRBJ1-3, with a possible D match to TRBD1 (6 bases). Trimming shortened V by 1 base and J by 4 bases, and 12 bases separated the two germline ends. Germline CDR1 SGHDT, CDR2 YYEEEE. CDR3 length equals 15 residues. DNA of the CDR3: TGTGCCAGCAGCTTGCGGGGGGCAGGCGGAAACACCATATATTTT. Translating gives CASSLRGAGGNTIYF. The whole variable domain, filled in from reference TRBV5-6 and TRBJ1-3, reads DAGVTQSPTHLIKTRGQQVTLRCSPKSGHDTVSWYQQALGQGPQFIFQYYEEEERQRGNFPDRFSGHQFPNYSSELNVNALLLGDSALYLCASSLRGAGGNTIYFGEGSWLTVV.

The rearrangement links TRBV28 to TRBJ1-5; 8 nucleotides agree with TRBD1. The CDR3 spans 15 residues. CDR1 and CDR2 (germline): MDHEN, SYDVKM. Unmatched junction bases numbered 7, after V lost 6 bases and J lost 3 bases. The CDR3 DNA reads TGTGCCAGCAGAACAGGGGGGTCCTTCAATCAGCCCCAGCATTTT. Translated, it gives CASRTGGSFNQPQHF.

A note on this clone: This specimen includes other DNA sequences encoding the same CDR3. The V call is TRBV7-2, the J call TRBJ2-3; D is possibly TRBD2 (6 bases). Trimming cost V 2 bases and J 4 bases, with 10 bases left between them. Per the germline V gene, CDR1 is SGHTA and CDR2 is FQGNSA. CDR3 size: 14 residues. Written as DNA, the CDR3 is TGTGCCAGCAGCTTATCGGGGGTAGCAGATACGCAGTATTTT. This codes for CASSLSGVADTQYF.

The chain couples TRBV19 to TRBJ1-3; 7 nucleotides match TRBD1. Germline assignment: CDR1 LNHDA and CDR2 SQIVND (reference sequence). The CDR3 has 15 amino acids. Trimming took 6 bases from V and 2 from J; bases not matched to a gene: 7. The CDR3 coding sequence is TGTGCCAGTAGCGGATACGGGACAGCTGGAAACACCATATATTTT. Translation gives CASSGYGTAGNTIYF.

The chain combines TRBV5-6 with TRBJ2-7; TRBD2 matches 9 bases. J gave up 3 bases and V 1 base, and 5 bases lay outside the gene matches. Germline CDR1 reads SGHDT; CDR2 reads YYEEEE. CDR3 length: 15 amino acids. The CDR3 coding sequence is TGTGCCAGCAGCTTGTGGCTAGCGGGAAACTACGAGCAGTACTTC. This sequence encodes CASSLWLAGNYEQYF. Using reference TRBV5-6 and TRBJ2-7 for the parts outside the CDR3, the full variable domain is DAGVTQSPTHLIKTRGQQVTLRCSPKSGHDTVSWYQQALGQGPQFIFQYYEEEERQRGNFPDRFSGHQFPNYSSELNVNALLLGDSALYLCASSLWLAGNYEQYFGPGTRLTVT.

This clone showed up just once. The genes are TRBV7-2 and TRBJ1-4, with D maybe TRBD1 (5 bases). This CDR3 is 13 amino acids long. Germline lookup yields CDR1 SGHTA and CDR2 FQGNSA. Between the trimmed V and J ends, which lost 5 bases and 8 bases, there was a span of 12 bases. CDR3 amino acids: CASSTPGNEKLFF. The CDR3 DNA is TGTGCCAGCAGCACGCCAGGGAACGAAAAACTGTTTTTT.